This T cell receptor beta chain was captured in a study of shared clonotypes between healthy human individuals. Whole-study results and caveats: The sole specimen, blood, was sampled, and tissue repertoires likely differ.

CDR1 and CDR2 from the germline V gene are MDHEN and SYDVKM. The CDR3 is 14 residues long. V lost 6 bases and J 1 base, leaving 13 bases between the germline ends. Note on this clone: The antigen is unknown.

Donors comprised only Caucasian adults living in Nashville, Tennessee. This table comes from immunoSEQ multiplex PCR, and its TCRdb copy is limited to in-frame clones, with some not included. The data show about 1.1 million clones, about 84% seen once. The sequencing input was memory CD4+ T cells from PBMCs. The subset: CD45RA-negative fraction. The rearrangement joins TRBV28 to TRBJ2-7; D possibly corresponds to TRBD1 (6 bases). The TCR comes from a man aged 18 to 30 in good health. Some clones in this sample may be carry-over from other donors' samples. For the CDR3, the DNA is TGTGCCAGCAGCAAACAGGGCCCGTCCTACGAGCAGTACTTC. Its protein product is CASSKQGPSYEQYF.